Following are 28 T cell receptor beta chains from one sample sequenced in a study of blood T cell repertoires in COVID-19 (dated by TCRdb to the early 2020s). Library creation used the immunoSEQ multiplex PCR assay. The immuneACCESS repertoire file appears here via TCRdb, limited to in-frame rearrangements. These files lack a portion of the clones; in checked studies, under half of the deficit traces to unresolved V genes, and the cause of the others is not known. This sample lists about 170,000 clones; 88% were detected once. The ten largest clones capture 2% to 2.5% of the sample. Source material: peripheral blood. The receptors originated from a man in his forties or fifties who had recovered from COVID-19.

V is TRBV5-1 and J is TRBJ2-5; D remains ambiguous. The germline V and J ends were trimmed by 3 bases and 2 bases, with 14 bases remaining between them. Per the germline V gene, CDR1 is SGHRS and CDR2 is YFSETQ. The length of the CDR3 is 15 residues. The CDR3 nucleotides read TGCGCCAGCAGCTATACGCAGAGACTTCAAGAGACCCAGTACTTC. It is translated as CASSYTQRLQETQYF. Full variable domain (remainder filled in from reference TRBV5-1 and TRBJ2-5): KAGVTQTPRYLIKTRGQQVTLSCSPISGHRSVSWYQQTPGQGLQFLFEYFSETQRNKGNFPGRFSGRQFSNSRSEMNVSTLELGDSALYLCASSYTQRLQETQYFGPGTRLLVL.

The chain employs TRBV10-1 and TRBJ2-7; D uncertain. The germline CDR1 and CDR2 sequences are WNHNN and SYGVQD (reference sequence). The length of the CDR3 is 15 residues. V was trimmed by 7 bases and J by 2 bases, leaving 18 bases between them. CDR3 sequence reads: CASINTAYSPYEQYF. The CDR3 bases are TGCGCCAGCATCAACACAGCCTACAGTCCCTACGAGCAGTACTTC.

The gene calls are TRBV19 and TRBJ2-5; D may be TRBD1 (6 bases). CDR3 length equals 16 residues. Trimming stripped 3 bases from V and 5 bases from J, with 19 bases between. Germline V lookup: CDR1 LNHDA, CDR2 SQIVND (reference sequence). The CDR3 bases are TGTGCCAGTAGTATGTCGACAGGTTGGGGTCAGGAGACCCAGTACTTC. Amino acids: CASSMSTGWGQETQYF.

The V gene is TRBV28, the J gene TRBJ2-7, with D possibly matching TRBD2 (6 bases). Trimming pared 3 bases from V and 2 bases from J, leaving 11 bases between. Germline V lookup: CDR1 MDHEN, CDR2 SYDVKM. CDR3 length equals 14 residues. CDR3 sequence: CASSFGGPPYEQYF. In nucleotides, the CDR3 is TGTGCCAGCAGTTTCGGAGGGCCCCCCTACGAGCAGTACTTC.

This sequence joins TRBV9 and TRBJ1-4, with TRBD1 matching over 9 bases. V shed 3 bases and J 5 bases; nucleotides not matched to a gene: 2. The CDR3 runs to 14 residues. Germline CDR1 and CDR2: SGDLS and YYNGEE. CDR3 loop: CASSEGQGNEKLFF. DNA of the CDR3: TGTGCCAGCAGCGAGGGACAGGGCAATGAAAAACTGTTTTTT.

The chain links TRBV24-1 to TRBJ2-1, with 7 positions matching TRBD1. The CDR3 spans 13 residues. V gave up 7 bases and J gave up 5 bases; unmatched junction bases: 4. CDR1 and CDR2 (germline): KGHDR, SFDVKD. This CDR3 is CATSGRGNNEQFF. For the CDR3, the DNA is TGTGCCACCAGCGGCAGGGGGAACAATGAGCAGTTCTTC.

This sequence joins TRBV28 and TRBJ2-4; no clear D. Trimming cost V 9 bases and J 7 bases, with 7 bases left between them. The germline V gene has CDR1 MDHEN and CDR2 SYDVKM. The CDR3 covers 10 residues. DNA for the CDR3: TGTGCCAGGAAGAGGAACATTCAGTACTTC. Its protein is CARKRNIQYF.

The gene calls are TRBV28 and TRBJ1-1; unclear D gene. Germline CDR1 reads MDHEN; CDR2 reads SYDVKM. V was shortened by 5 bases and J by 3 bases, with 10 bases between the two germline ends. This CDR3 has 13 residues. CDR3 sequence (DNA): TGTGCCAGCAGTCCGGGGTTCTACACTGAAGCTTTCTTT. Translating gives CASSPGFYTEAFF. Using reference TRBV28 and TRBJ1-1 for the parts outside the CDR3, the full variable domain is DVKVTQSSRYLVKRTGEKVFLECVQDMDHENMFWYRQDPGLGLRLIYFSYDVKMKEKGDIPEGYSVSREKKERFSLILESASTNQTSMYLCASSPGFYTEAFFGQGTRLTVV.

This chain connects TRBV21-1 to TRBJ1-1; TRBD1, the table's D call, lacks a check against the DNA. TRBV21-1 counts as a pseudogene. This CDR3 region has 17 residues. The CDR3 DNA follows: TGTGCCAGCAGATTCTCCCGACAGGGGGCGCGAGACACTGAAGCTTTCTTT. The encoded protein is CASRFSRQGARDTEAFF.

This clone has just one count. The chain joins TRBV5-8 to TRBJ1-4; TRBD1 agrees at 7 bases. Germline-derived CDR1 and CDR2 are SGHTS and YDEGEE. Germline trimming cut 4 bases from V and 0 bases from J; bases unmatched to any gene: 9. The CDR3 runs 17 residues. The CDR3 DNA sequence: TGTGCCAGCAGCGGACAGGACCGACTTGCAACTAATGAAAAACTGTTTTTT. It is translated as CASSGQDRLATNEKLFF.

The rearrangement joins TRBV19 to TRBJ2-3; 9 positions match TRBD1. The junction had 5 bases not matched to a gene; V was cut back by 6 bases and J by 1 base. The CDR3 sequence is 15 residues long. Germline CDR1 LNHDA, CDR2 SQIVND (reference sequence). The CDR3 reads CASRTRTGGTDTQYF. The CDR3 DNA is TGTGCCAGTAGGACCCGGACAGGGGGCACAGATACGCAGTATTTT.

The chain recombines TRBV24-1 with TRBJ2-3, with 9 bases that match TRBD1. Unmatched junction bases numbered 7, after V lost 6 bases and J lost 4 bases. Germline V lookup: CDR1 KGHDR, CDR2 SFDVKD. The CDR3 is 15 amino acids. CDR3 bases: TGTGCCACCAGTTTCGGGACAGGGAATTCAGATACGCAGTATTTT. Residues: CATSFGTGNSDTQYF.

V gene TRBV19 combines with J gene TRBJ1-4; 8 bases line up with TRBD1. Germline CDR1 LNHDA, CDR2 SQIVND (reference sequence). V shed 4 bases and J 7 bases; nucleotides not matched to a gene: 11. CDR3 length: 16 amino acids. CDR3 loop: CASSKASGGGGEKLFF. CDR3 DNA: TGTGCCAGTAGTAAAGCCTCAGGGGGCGGTGGTGAAAAACTGTTTTTT.

The V call is TRBV4-3, the J call TRBJ2-1; 9 bases line up with TRBD1. Trimming removed 2 bases from V and 3 bases from J; junction bases left unmatched: 5. There are 16 residues in the CDR3. Per the germline V gene, CDR1 is LGHNA and CDR2 is YSLEER. The CDR3 protein is CASSQRTGALYNEQFF. In nucleotides, the CDR3 is TGCGCCAGCAGCCAAAGGACAGGGGCCCTCTACAATGAGCAGTTCTTC.

This clone was observed once. The rearrangement uses TRBV9 and TRBJ1-1; tentatively, D is TRBD1 (5 bases). CDR3 length: 15 amino acids. CDR1 and CDR2 from the germline V gene are SGDLS and YYNGEE. Trimming took off 4 bases at V and 5 bases at J, with 18 bases between the two ends. The CDR3 DNA reads TGTGCCAGCAGCCCACAACCGGGGGGTGGGACTGAAGCTTTCTTT. Translated: CASSPQPGGGTEAFF.

The chain employs TRBV5-1 and TRBJ2-3, with TRBD2 as a possible D gene (5 bases). Trimming stripped 1 base from V and 4 bases from J, with 13 bases between. CDR1 SGHRS and CDR2 YFSETQ come from the germline V gene. This CDR3 has 15 residues. This CDR3 is CASSLKVGGPDTQYF. The DNA for the CDR3 is TGCGCCAGCAGCTTGAAAGTAGGAGGTCCAGATACGCAGTATTTT.

The V gene is TRBV12-5, the J gene TRBJ2-7; possible D gene TRBD2, 5 bases. The V end was cut by 5 bases, the J end by 2 bases, with 16 bases between. This CDR3 contains 15 residues. CDR1 is LGHNT and CDR2 is FRNRAP in the germline V gene. CDR3 loop: CASGARAGDTYEQYF. CDR3 nucleotides: TGTGCTAGTGGTGCGAGGGCAGGAGATACCTACGAGCAGTACTTC.

This rearrangement joins TRBV2 to TRBJ2-5; 9 bases line up with TRBD1. The length of the CDR3 is 12 residues. V trimming: 10 bases; J trimming: 4 bases; junction bases outside the gene matches: 4. Per the germline V gene, CDR1 is SNHLY and CDR2 is FYNNEI. CDR3 region: CANRDRVETQYF. CDR3 coding DNA: TGTGCCAACCGGGACAGGGTAGAGACCCAGTACTTC.

This chain joins TRBV6-5 and TRBJ1-4, with D maybe TRBD1 (5 bases). CDR3 length: 13 amino acids. CDR1 and CDR2 from the germline V gene are MNHEY and SVGAGI. V lost 8 bases and J lost 2, with 9 bases in between. The CDR3 DNA sequence: TGTGCCAGCCACTCAGGGACTAATGAAAAACTGTTTTTT. Translating gives CASHSGTNEKLFF.

This rearrangement joins TRBV10-3 to TRBJ2-1; 8 bases map to TRBD1. The germline V gene encodes CDR1 ENHRY and CDR2 SYGVKD. The ends lost 0 bases at V and 5 bases at J; junction bases unmatched: 6. This CDR3 is built from 16 residues. The CDR3 DNA sequence: TGTGCCATCAGTGAGTCGGTAGGGACAGGTCACAATGAGCAGTTCTTC. It encodes CAISESVGTGHNEQFF.

The gene calls are TRBV9 and TRBJ1-4, with 7 bases lining up with TRBD1. This CDR3 has 15 amino acids. Looked up from germline, CDR1 is SGDLS and CDR2 is YYNGEE. Losses at the gene ends were 0 bases for V and 6 bases for J; bases not matched to a gene: 5. CDR3 protein: CASSVEGRGYEKLFF. The CDR3 DNA is TGTGCCAGCAGCGTAGAGGGCAGGGGGTATGAAAAACTGTTTTTT. The whole variable domain, filled in from reference TRBV9 and TRBJ1-4, reads DSGVTQTPKHLITATGQRVTLRCSPRSGDLSVYWYQQSLDQGLQFLIQYYNGEERAKGNILERFSAQQFPDLHSELNLSSLELGDSALYFCASSVEGRGYEKLFFGSGTQLSVL.

J is TRBJ2-1 and V is TRBV7-2; D is unresolved. The germline gives CDR1 SGHTA, CDR2 FQGNSA. The CDR3 loop spans 15 amino acids. V lost 1 base and J 0 bases, leaving 7 bases between the germline ends. CDR3 sequence reads: CASSLGSSSYNEQFF. For the CDR3, the DNA is TGTGCCAGCAGCTTAGGGTCTAGCTCCTACAATGAGCAGTTCTTC.

This clone was seen once. The chain recombines TRBV19 with TRBJ1-5, with D tentatively TRBD1 (5 bases). The germline gives CDR1 LNHDA, CDR2 SQIVND (reference sequence). This CDR3 region has 14 residues. Trimming cost V 6 bases and J 3 bases, with 12 bases left between them. The CDR3 spells CASRFREINQPQHF. The CDR3 nucleotides read TGTGCCAGTAGATTCAGGGAAATCAATCAGCCCCAGCATTTT.

This clone showed up just a few times. The chain carries TRBV5-1 and TRBJ2-2; the match to TRBD1 covers 7 bases. Trimming removed 2 bases from V and 6 bases from J; junction bases left unmatched: 13. The V gene's germline CDR1 is SGHRS and CDR2 YFSETQ. The CDR3 spans 17 residues. This CDR3 is CASSFPRTGYIPGELFF. In DNA form, the CDR3 reads TGCGCCAGCAGCTTCCCAAGGACAGGCTATATACCCGGGGAGCTGTTTTTT.

The count of this clone is one. This rearrangement joins TRBV7-8 to TRBJ1-6; 7 bases map to TRBD1. Germline assignment: CDR1 SGHVS and CDR2 FQNEAQ. Unmatched junction bases numbered 1, after V lost 5 bases and J lost 6 bases. This CDR3 is built from 13 residues. The CDR3 DNA is TGTGCCAGCAGCAGGGACAGTAATTCACCCCTCCACTTT. Protein: CASSRDSNSPLHF.

V usage is TRBV19 and J usage is TRBJ1-2; TRBD1 aligns across 10 bases. With 3 bases clipped from V and 3 bases from J, the junction kept 4 bases outside the gene matches. Germline CDR1 and CDR2: LNHDA and SQIVND (reference sequence). The CDR3 loop spans 15 amino acids. The CDR3 DNA is TGTGCCAGTAGTATCGGGACAGGGGAAGACTATGGCTACACCTTC. Residues: CASSIGTGEDYGYTF.

This clone appeared a single time. The genes are TRBV21-1 and TRBJ2-5; the D call of TRBD2 is as the table states it, not checked on the DNA. TRBV21-1 is designated a pseudogene. CDR3 length: 15 residues. The CDR3 DNA sequence: TGTGCCAGCAGCAATGATCACGCGGGAGCGGAGACCCAGTACTTC. It translates to CASSNDHAGAETQYF.

V gene TRBV5-1 combines with J gene TRBJ1-2; no firm D call. The CDR3 has 14 amino acids. The V gene lost 0 bases and the J gene lost 8 bases, with 14 bases spanning the gap. Germline V CDR1 and CDR2: SGHRS, YFSETQ. This chain's CDR3 is CASSLGSGFEGYTF. Written as DNA, the CDR3 is TGCGCCAGCAGCTTGGGATCGGGATTCGAGGGCTACACCTTC.